This TCR beta chain was documented in a study of read filtering for tumor transcriptome and immune sequencing. Study as a whole: By R-ISS, stages I, II and III held roughly 8, 15 and 7 patients. Transcriptome libraries were built from DNase-treated RNA. Findings and limits, study-wide: Compared with RNA-seq, IR-seq gave much higher clonotype depth and reliability.

Germline CDR1 and CDR2: MDHEN and SYDVKM. This CDR3 contains 16 residues. Concerning this clonotype itself: What it recognizes is unknown. This sequence may be a read error, since a much larger clone differs from it by one base.

The library was built from about 400 ng RNA with molecular barcoded adaptors for alpha/delta and beta/gamma chains. TCRdb re-called the reads with MiXCR, one entry per CDR3 protein. The sample carries 62,000 or so distinct CDR3 sequences, 14% recorded once. The sequence was obtained from a donor at least 40 years old with multiple myeloma. V and J are TRBV28 and TRBJ2-2; D is perhaps TRBD1 or TRBD2 (5 bases each). Sequencing was done on a sample of a population of CD138-negative cells sorted from bone marrow. Written as DNA, the CDR3 is TGTGCCTGCAGTTTACCCAGGGACCTGCAGGCCGGGGAGCTGTTTTTT. Protein sequence: CACSLPRDLQAGELFF. Combining the CDR3 with reference TRBV28 and TRBJ2-2 gives the whole variable domain DVKVTQSSRYLVKRTGEKVFLECVQDMDHENMFWYRQDPGLGLRLIYFSYDVKMKEKGDIPEGYSVSREKKERFSLILESASTNQTSMYLCACSLPRDLQAGELFFGEGSRLTVL.